Shown below are 23 T cell receptor beta chains from a single sample sequenced in a study of blood T cell repertoires in COVID-19. Some clones are missing from TCRdb's copy, which holds only in-frame ones; the method was immunoSEQ multiplex PCR. The sample comprises 250,000 to 350,000 clones, 90% of which are singletons, and 1.7% rests with the top ten. Specimen: PBMCs or T cells enriched from blood (not recorded which). These receptors were taken from a woman aged 18-30 years with acute COVID-19.

This clone has more than one count but fewer than ten. The J gene is TRBJ2-1, the V gene TRBV10-3; TRBD1 might be the D (6 bases). The CDR3 is 12 residues long. The ends were cut back, 3 bases at V and 13 bases at J, with 13 bases in the middle. Germline assignment: CDR1 ENHRY and CDR2 SYGVKD. The CDR3 reads CAISDQQGEQFF. In DNA form, the CDR3 reads TGTGCCATCAGTGACCAACAGGGAGAACAGTTCTTC.

This sequence joins TRBV19 and TRBJ2-1; TRBD2 matches 12 bases. The CDR3 is 16 residues long. The germline gives CDR1 LNHDA, CDR2 SQIVND (reference sequence). The junction had 5 bases not matched to a gene; V was cut back by 1 base and J by 7 bases. For the CDR3, the DNA is TGTGCCAGTAGTATAGCTAGCGGGAGGGCCGGAAATGAGCAGTTCTTC. This sequence encodes CASSIASGRAGNEQFF.

The chain carries TRBV5-1 and TRBJ2-7; TRBD2 matches 12 bases. The V gene end was trimmed by 4 bases and the J gene end by 3 bases; junction bases not matched to a gene: 2. Germline V gives CDR1 SGHRS, CDR2 YFSETQ. CDR3 length equals 14 residues. The CDR3 loop reads CASSQTSGSYEQYF. CDR3 DNA sequence: TGCGCCAGCAGCCAGACTAGCGGGAGCTACGAGCAGTACTTC. Complete variable domain (other parts from reference TRBV5-1 and TRBJ2-7): KAGVTQTPRYLIKTRGQQVTLSCSPISGHRSVSWYQQTPGQGLQFLFEYFSETQRNKGNFPGRFSGRQFSNSRSEMNVSTLELGDSALYLCASSQTSGSYEQYFGPGTRLTVT.

The genes are TRBV25-1 and TRBJ2-3, with 8 nucleotides matching TRBD1. Germline V gene sequence: CDR1 MGHDK, CDR2 SYGVNS. This CDR3 spans 16 amino acids. After removal of 4 bases from V and 0 bases from J, the junction contained 6 bases not matched to a gene. The CDR3 sequence is CASSGPGTGSTDTQYF. The CDR3 DNA reads TGTGCCAGCAGTGGACCCGGGACAGGAAGCACAGATACGCAGTATTTT.

The chain couples TRBV28 to TRBJ1-5, with D possibly TRBD1 on 5 matching bases. CDR1 MDHEN and CDR2 SYDVKM come from the germline V gene. This CDR3 is 12 amino acids long. Trimming stripped 4 bases from V and 7 bases from J, with 8 bases between. The CDR3 region is CASSWGGQPQHF. The CDR3 coding sequence is TGTGCCAGCAGTTGGGGGGGGCAGCCCCAGCATTTT.

The rearrangement uses TRBV7-9 and TRBJ1-3, with D perhaps matching TRBD1 (5 bases). V lost 4 bases to trimming and J lost 0 bases, with 16 bases between them. CDR3 length: 17 amino acids. Germline V gene data show CDR1 as SEHNR and CDR2 as FQNEAQ (reference sequence). DNA for the CDR3: TGTGCCAGCAGCTCGCCCCAAAGGGACTCCTCTGGAAACACCATATATTTT. Translating gives CASSSPQRDSSGNTIYF.

The rearrangement links TRBV6-5 to TRBJ2-3; D not certain. Germline CDR1 and CDR2: MNHEY and SVGAGI. With 6 bases removed from V and 0 bases from J, the gap between germline ends came to 13 bases. The CDR3 consists of 15 residues. In DNA, the CDR3 is TGTGCCAGCAGCAGAGAGGTGAGCAGCACAGATACGCAGTATTTT. Its protein is CASSREVSSTDTQYF.

The chain employs TRBV18 and TRBJ1-2; TRBD1 might be the D (5 bases). Trimming shortened V by 0 bases and J by 4 bases, and 12 bases separated the two germline ends. CDR3 length equals 15 residues. Germline CDR1 and CDR2: KGHSH and LQKENI. The CDR3 protein is CASSPPTDAIYGYTF. The CDR3 bases are TGTGCCAGCTCACCACCGACAGACGCTATCTATGGCTACACCTTC.

This clone was found a few times. The chain uses TRBV21-1 and TRBJ1-5; the table calls TRBD1, which could not be checked here. TRBV21-1 is a pseudogene segment. The CDR3 runs 16 residues. CDR3 coding DNA: TGTGCCAGCAGCAAAGACCAGACAGGGGTCAATCAGCCCCAGCATTTT. Translated, it gives CASSKDQTGVNQPQHF.

The chain joins TRBV2 to TRBJ1-6, with D possibly TRBD1 on 5 matching bases. The CDR3 is 15 residues long. The ends were cut back, 6 bases at V and 2 bases at J, with 11 bases in the middle. CDR1 is SNHLY and CDR2 is FYNNEI in the germline V gene. CDR3 residues: CASSVDSPYNSPLHF. The DNA for the CDR3 is TGTGCCAGCAGCGTCGACAGTCCCTATAATTCACCCCTCCACTTT.

This clone was seen once. CDR3 in amino acids: CASRDDYKTQYF. CDR3 sequence (DNA): TGTGCCAGCAGGGATGACTATAAGACCCAGTACTTC. This sequence joins TRBV7-9 and TRBJ2-5; tentative D call: TRBD2 (5 bases). The CDR3 sequence is 12 residues long. V dropped 6 bases and J dropped 6 bases, with 11 bases sitting between them. Germline V gene sequence: CDR1 SEHNR, CDR2 FQNEAQ (reference sequence).

The V gene is TRBV4-1, the J gene TRBJ2-7; no clear D. Germline V CDR1 and CDR2: MGHRA, YSYEKL. V lost 0 bases to trimming and J lost 0 bases, with 21 bases between them. This CDR3 has 19 amino acids. Written as DNA, the CDR3 is TGCGCCAGCAGCCAAGATTCAAAAGTCCTATCCGAATACTCCTACGAGCAGTACTTC. This sequence encodes CASSQDSKVLSEYSYEQYF.

V usage is TRBV19 and J usage is TRBJ2-1; D ambiguous. Per the germline V gene, CDR1 is LNHDA and CDR2 is SQIVND (reference sequence). Trimming left V 5 bases short and J 0 bases short, with 8 bases between. The CDR3 totals 14 residues. In nucleotides, the CDR3 is TGTGCCAGTAGTTTGGGCCTCTCCTACAATGAGCAGTTCTTC. This encodes CASSLGLSYNEQFF.

This rearrangement joins TRBV19 to TRBJ1-5; 8 bases line up with TRBD1. Unmatched junction bases numbered 11, after V lost 7 bases and J lost 3 bases. Germline CDR1 is LNHDA and CDR2 is SQIVND (reference sequence). This CDR3 is 16 amino acids long. As DNA, the CDR3 is TGTGCCAGTAATTACGCCAGGGGGCCCACCAATCAGCCCCAGCATTTT. Translated: CASNYARGPTNQPQHF.

This clone is a singleton in its sample. The V and J genes are TRBV4-2 and TRBJ1-1, with a possible D match to TRBD1 (6 bases). The CDR3 consists of 16 residues. Trimming pared 0 bases from V and 1 base from J, leaving 12 bases between. The germline V gene has CDR1 LGHNA and CDR2 YNFKEQ. The CDR3 is CASSQDRGGENTEAFF. The CDR3 nucleotides read TGTGCCAGCAGCCAAGATCGTGGGGGCGAGAACACTGAAGCTTTCTTT.

The V and J genes are TRBV24-1 and TRBJ2-5; tentative D call: TRBD2 (6 bases). The CDR3 has 13 residues. The germline gives CDR1 KGHDR, CDR2 SFDVKD. With 5 bases removed from V and 3 bases from J, the gap between germline ends came to 9 bases. CDR3 nucleotides: TGTGCCACCAGTGCCGGGAGCGAAGAGACCCAGTACTTC. The encoded protein is CATSAGSEETQYF.

This rearrangement joins TRBV30 to TRBJ2-1; TRBD2 matches at 14 bases. The V and J ends lost 3 bases and 9 bases, in that order; junction bases with no gene match: 7. The V gene's germline CDR1 is GTSNPN and CDR2 SVGIG (reference sequence). CDR3 size: 15 residues. CDR3 sequence: CAWRTSGRARGEQFF. The CDR3 DNA is TGTGCCTGGAGGACTAGCGGGAGGGCCAGGGGTGAGCAGTTCTTC.

V usage is TRBV13 and J usage is TRBJ1-3; possibly TRBD1 for D (5 bases). Deletions cut 5 bases from V and 4 bases from J, with 12 bases between. CDR3 length equals 14 residues. Germline CDR1 is PRHDT and CDR2 is FYEKMQ (reference sequence). The CDR3 DNA reads as TGTGCCAGCAGCCAACAGGTCTCGGGAAACACCATATATTTT. Protein: CASSQQVSGNTIYF.

The rearrangement links TRBV9 to TRBJ2-1; the D is unclear. Trimming left V 0 bases short and J 5 bases short, with 15 bases between. Germline V gene lookup returns CDR1 SGDLS and CDR2 YYNGEE. CDR3 length: 16 residues. The CDR3 loop reads CASSVVVGSRNNEQFF. The CDR3 DNA reads TGTGCCAGCAGCGTAGTAGTCGGGTCGAGGAACAATGAGCAGTTCTTC.

The chain joins TRBV3-1 (or the pseudogene TRBV3-2) to TRBJ2-1; 13 bases fit TRBD2. This CDR3 is built from 16 residues. Germline CDR1 and CDR2: LGHDT and YNNKEL (reference sequence). The V gene end was trimmed by 1 base and the J gene end by 4 bases; junction bases not matched to a gene: 1. The DNA for the CDR3 is TGTGCCAGCAGCCAAGTACTAGCGGGAGGGTACAATGAGCAGTTCTTC. This gives the protein CASSQVLAGGYNEQFF.

The chain carries TRBV3-1 (or the pseudogene TRBV3-2) and TRBJ2-7; possible D gene TRBD2, 6 bases. Germline-derived CDR1 and CDR2 are LGHDT and YNNKEL (reference sequence). V was shortened by 4 bases and J by 4 bases, with 11 bases between the two germline ends. The CDR3 covers 13 residues. CDR3: CASSRAGGYEQYF. DNA for the CDR3: TGTGCCAGCAGCCGTGCTGGGGGGTACGAGCAGTACTTC.

This clone was counted a single time. This chain joins TRBV5-4 and TRBJ1-6; D is ambiguous. This CDR3 region has 16 residues. The germline V gene has CDR1 SGHNT and CDR2 YYREEE (reference sequence). Trimming removed 0 bases from V and 8 bases from J, with 15 bases in between. The CDR3 loop is CASSLVGGKIDSPLHF. The CDR3 coding sequence is TGTGCCAGCAGCTTGGTTGGCGGGAAAATCGATTCACCCCTCCACTTT.

J is TRBJ2-1 and V is TRBV30, with 12 bases fitting TRBD2. From germline, CDR1 is GTSNPN and CDR2 SVGIG (reference sequence). This CDR3 is built from 17 residues. With V trimmed by 3 bases and J by 1 base, 7 bases remained unmatched. For the CDR3, the DNA is TGTGCCTGGAGGATCTGGACTAGCGGGGTTTCCTACAATGAGCAGTTCTTC. Its translation: CAWRIWTSGVSYNEQFF.